Below are 29 T cell receptor beta chains sequenced from a single sample in a study of coeliac disease. Method: immunoSEQ multiplex PCR; TCRdb's copy keeps in-frame clones and lacks some. There are approximately 6,500 clones in the sample; around 66% occur only once, and about 7% lies in the top ten. The sequencing sample was made of lamina propria lymphocytes from the gut. All receptors derive from a man in his forties or fifties with active celiac disease.

The chain has TRBV18 and TRBJ2-1; TRBD1 aligns across 7 bases. This CDR3 has 12 residues. V was clipped by 4 bases and J by 8 bases; unmatched bases: 2. Per the germline V gene, CDR1 is KGHSH and CDR2 is LQKENI. The CDR3 here is CASSQTGDEQFF. DNA of the CDR3: TGTGCCAGCTCACAAACAGGGGATGAGCAGTTCTTC.

This clone was seen a few times. The chain links TRBV4-1 to TRBJ2-5, with 14 nucleotides matching TRBD2. Per germline, CDR1 MGHRA and CDR2 YSYEKL. The length of the CDR3 is 16 residues. The V gene end was trimmed by 6 bases and the J gene end by 4 bases; junction bases not matched to a gene: 7. The CDR3 DNA follows: TGCGCCAGCAGGTCGCGACTAGCGGGAGGGCTAGAGACCCAGTACTTC. Residues: CASRSRLAGGLETQYF.

As for this clone: Other DNA sequences in this specimen translate into the identical CDR3. This rearrangement joins TRBV21-1 to TRBJ2-7; the listed D gene, TRBD2, was not tested against the DNA. TRBV21-1 is a listed pseudogene. The CDR3 extends over 16 amino acids. CDR3 protein: CASSKSITSGPYEQYV. CDR3 nucleotides: TGTGCCAGCAGCAAATCTATAACTAGCGGTCCCTACGAGCAGTACGTC.

With regard to this clone: A read error may account for a junction end that differs from germline. The chain is built from TRBV7-7 and TRBJ2-7; tentatively, D is TRBD1 (7 bases). The CDR3 consists of 13 residues. Germline V gene sequence: CDR1 SSHAT, CDR2 FNYEAQ (reference sequence). The CDR3 sequence: CASSLGQGGEQYF. The CDR3 bases are TGTGCTAGCAGCTTAGGGCAGGGGGGCGAGCAGTACTTC.

This chain links TRBV5-1 with TRBJ2-5; no clear D. This CDR3 contains 12 residues. Trimming removed 4 bases at V and 5 bases at J, with 9 bases between. CDR1 is SGHRS, CDR2 YFSETQ, per germline. In DNA form, the CDR3 reads TGCGCCAGCAGCGGCCCTCTGGAGACCCAGTACTTC. This translates into CASSGPLETQYF.

The chain recombines TRBV6-1 with TRBJ2-2; 8 nucleotides agree with TRBD1. This CDR3 region has 15 residues. V lost 5 bases and J lost 5; bases outside the gene matches: 7. Germline lookup yields CDR1 MNHNS and CDR2 SASEGT. Here the CDR3 DNA reads TGTGCCAGCAGTTTCCAGGGGGCGCCGACCGGGGAGCTGTTTTTT. It specifies CASSFQGAPTGELFF.

This clone was seen a few times. Compared with germline, one end of the junction differs, possibly owing to a read error. The J gene is TRBJ1-2, the V gene TRBV6-1; tentatively, D is TRBD1 (5 bases). CDR1 and CDR2 (germline): MNHNS, SASEGT. The CDR3 has 13 amino acids. Here the CDR3 DNA reads TGTGCCAGCACTGAGCTCTCCGCCCGACGGGACTTTTTC. This gives the protein CASTELSARRDFF.

This clone was observed a handful of times. The chain couples TRBV11-3 to TRBJ1-3; D is unclear. This CDR3 spans 13 amino acids. Trimming pared 9 bases from V and 4 bases from J, leaving 13 bases between. Germline values: CDR1 SGHNT, CDR2 YENEEA. The CDR3 DNA sequence: TGTGCCAGTAACCCGGGATACGGAAACACCATATATTTT. The encoded protein is CASNPGYGNTIYF.

The chain is built from TRBV5-6 and TRBJ1-6; 8 positions agree with TRBD1. Germline assignment: CDR1 SGHDT and CDR2 YYEEEE. This CDR3 spans 15 amino acids. With V trimmed by 1 base and J by 10 bases, 7 bases remained unmatched. Here the CDR3 DNA reads TGTGCCAGCAGCTTGAATGGCAGGGGGCAATCACCCCTCCACTTT. This codes for CASSLNGRGQSPLHF. Supplemented by reference TRBV5-6 and TRBJ1-6, the full variable domain reads DAGVTQSPTHLIKTRGQQVTLRCSPKSGHDTVSWYQQALGQGPQFIFQYYEEEERQRGNFPDRFSGHQFPNYSSELNVNALLLGDSALYLCASSLNGRGQSPLHFGNGTRLTVT.

The chain carries TRBV9 and TRBJ2-4, with 9 bases fitting TRBD1. Germline V gives CDR1 SGDLS, CDR2 YYNGEE. The V segment lost 3 bases and the J segment 4 bases; nucleotides outside the gene matches: 2. This CDR3 region has 14 residues. CDR3 bases: TGTGCCAGCAGCGACGGGACAGGGAAAAACATTCAGTACTTC. This codes for CASSDGTGKNIQYF.

This clone was observed a few times. V and J are TRBV5-1 and TRBJ2-3; TRBD2 agrees at 13 bases. CDR1 SGHRS and CDR2 YFSETQ come from the germline V gene. The CDR3 sequence is 17 residues long. The V segment lost 4 bases and the J segment 7 bases; nucleotides outside the gene matches: 12. CDR3 bases: TGCGCCAGCAGCCCATTCCTTACTAGCGGGGGGGCCAATACGCAGTATTTT. This encodes CASSPFLTSGGANTQYF.

The rearrangement links TRBV27 to TRBJ1-1; 7 bases are a match to TRBD1. The junction had 5 bases not matched to a gene; V was cut back by 5 bases and J by 5 bases. From germline, CDR1 is MNHEY and CDR2 SMNVEV (reference sequence). This CDR3 region has 13 residues. CDR3 protein: CASSDRVGTEAFF. CDR3 bases: TGTGCCAGCAGTGACAGGGTAGGAACTGAAGCTTTCTTT.

This clone was seen more than once but under ten times. The chain couples TRBV5-4 to TRBJ1-1, with D possibly TRBD1 on 6 matching bases. Per germline, CDR1 SGHNT and CDR2 YYREEE (reference sequence). The CDR3 contains 15 residues. Trimming removed 2 bases at V and 4 bases at J, with 15 bases between. The CDR3 spells CASSLLRGAGTEAFF. The CDR3 DNA reads TGTGCCAGCAGCTTACTTCGGGGGGCGGGCACTGAAGCTTTCTTT.

The chain couples TRBV7-8 to TRBJ1-5, with 10 bases matching TRBD1. The length of the CDR3 is 15 residues. Unmatched junction bases numbered 7, after V lost 5 bases and J lost 6 bases. Per germline, CDR1 SGHVS and CDR2 FQNEAQ. CDR3 sequence reads: CASSARQGASQPQHF. CDR3 in DNA: TGTGCCAGCAGCGCTCGACAGGGGGCCAGTCAGCCCCAGCATTTT. The full variable domain, rest sourced from reference TRBV7-8 and TRBJ1-5, is GAGVSQSPRYKVAKRGQDVALRCDPISGHVSLFWYQQALGQGPEFLTYFQNEAQLDKSGLPSDRFFAERPEGSVSTLKIQRTQQEDSAVYLCASSARQGASQPQHFGDGTRLSIL.

The table lists this clone with a few counts. This sequence joins TRBV23-1 and TRBJ1-2; D unclear. TRBV23-1 is annotated as an ORF whose role is uncertain. This CDR3 has 15 residues. V was clipped by 4 bases and J by 3 bases, with 15 bases between them. CDR3 sequence: CASSPTTKQYYGYTF. The CDR3 DNA sequence: TGCGCCAGCAGTCCGACCACTAAGCAGTACTATGGCTACACCTTC.

The chain has TRBV7-9 and TRBJ1-3; D gene ambiguous. The CDR3 has 12 residues. With 2 bases removed from V and 4 bases from J, the gap between germline ends came to 3 bases. Germline values: CDR1 SEHNR, CDR2 FQNEAQ (reference sequence). The chain's CDR3 is CASSLQGNTIYF. CDR3 DNA sequence: TGTGCCAGCAGCTTACAGGGAAACACCATATATTTT.

This chain uses TRBV5-4 with TRBJ2-1; D is perhaps TRBD2 (6 bases). Germline V gene lookup returns CDR1 SGHNT and CDR2 YYREEE (reference sequence). This CDR3 spans 13 amino acids. Trimming stripped 4 bases from V and 9 bases from J, with 14 bases between. The CDR3, as DNA: TGTGCCAGCAGCGGGAGACTAGTGCCTGAGCAGTTCTTC. Amino acid sequence: CASSGRLVPEQFF.

A few counts support this clone. V and J are TRBV6-5 and TRBJ2-3; D is undetermined. This CDR3 has 13 residues. Looked up from germline, CDR1 is MNHEY and CDR2 is SVGAGI. Deletions cut 2 bases from V and 6 bases from J, with 9 bases between. The CDR3 sequence is CASSYEHGDTQYF. CDR3 DNA: TGTGCCAGCAGTTACGAACACGGGGATACGCAGTATTTT.

For this clone: Sequence at one end of the junction differs from germline and may be a read error. V and J are TRBV7-2 and TRBJ1-6, with D tentatively TRBD1 (6 bases). This CDR3 has 13 residues. Looked up from germline, CDR1 is SGHTA and CDR2 is FQGNSA. CDR3 DNA sequence: TGTGTCAGCAGCCCCTTACAGGGTCCACCCCTCCACTTT. It codes for CVSSPLQGPPLHF.

The chain recombines TRBV5-1 with TRBJ2-1; 7 bases map to TRBD1. This CDR3 has 17 residues. CDR1 and CDR2 (germline): SGHRS, YFSETQ. After removal of 2 bases from V and 0 bases from J, the junction contained 8 bases not matched to a gene. The CDR3: CASSFLATGYSYNEQFF. The CDR3, as DNA: TGCGCCAGCAGCTTCTTGGCGACAGGGTACTCCTACAATGAGCAGTTCTTC. The full variable domain, rest sourced from reference TRBV5-1 and TRBJ2-1, is KAGVTQTPRYLIKTRGQQVTLSCSPISGHRSVSWYQQTPGQGLQFLFEYFSETQRNKGNFPGRFSGRQFSNSRSEMNVSTLELGDSALYLCASSFLATGYSYNEQFFGPGTRLTVL.

The gene calls are TRBV10-1 and TRBJ2-7; D may be TRBD2 (6 bases). This CDR3 region has 15 residues. V was clipped by 3 bases and J by 4 bases, with 16 bases between them. Per the germline V gene, CDR1 is WNHNN and CDR2 is SYGVQD (reference sequence). CDR3 sequence: CASSERQREAYEQYV. The CDR3 DNA reads TGCGCCAGCAGTGAAAGGCAGAGGGAGGCATACGAGCAGTACGTC.

The chain employs TRBV5-6 and TRBJ1-2, with 9 bases aligning to TRBD1. Germline-derived CDR1 and CDR2 are SGHDT and YYEEEE. Unmatched junction bases numbered 4, after V lost 0 bases and J lost 7 bases. The CDR3 loop spans 14 amino acids. CDR3 DNA: TGTGCCAGCAGCTTGGACAGGGGGCGATTTGGCTACACCTTC. Protein sequence: CASSLDRGRFGYTF.

This clone was counted a single time. This sequence joins TRBV29-1 and TRBJ2-7; weak D call: TRBD2 (7 bases). The CDR3 is 11 amino acids. The germline V gene has CDR1 SQVTM and CDR2 ANQGSEA. The V and J ends lost 7 bases and 6 bases respectively, with 13 bases between them. CDR3 DNA sequence: TGCAGCGCCAACAGGGAGGGCGAGCAGTACTTC. As protein: CSANREGEQYF.

The chain joins TRBV16 to TRBJ2-3; 8 bases are a match to TRBD1. J was trimmed by 4 bases and V by 0 bases; bases with no gene match: 3. The V gene's germline CDR1 is KGHSY and CDR2 FQNENV. The CDR3 has 15 amino acids. The DNA of the CDR3 is TGTGCCAGCAGCCAATCGGCACAGGGGGCAGATACGCAGTATTTT. Residues: CASSQSAQGADTQYF.

In its sample, this clone was seen a few times. CDR3 DNA: TGTGCCAGCAGTGGAGACACTGAAGCTTTCTTT. Protein: CASSGDTEAFF. V and J are TRBV2 and TRBJ1-1; D is undetermined. The germline gives CDR1 SNHLY, CDR2 FYNNEI. The V end lost 4 bases, the J end lost 3 bases, and 3 bases lay between the germline ends. The CDR3 is 11 amino acids.

The rearrangement uses TRBV6-5 and TRBJ2-5; 7 nucleotides match TRBD2. There are 15 residues in the CDR3. After removal of 1 base from V and 5 bases from J, the junction contained 7 bases not matched to a gene. The V gene's germline CDR1 is MNHEY and CDR2 SVGAGI. CDR3 protein: CASSYLRGGAETQYF. In DNA form, the CDR3 reads TGTGCCAGCAGTTACTTAAGGGGAGGGGCCGAGACCCAGTACTTC.

The genes are TRBV7-9 and TRBJ2-2; tentative D call: TRBD1 (5 bases). The CDR3 totals 16 residues. V lost 2 bases and J 4 bases, leaving 14 bases between the germline ends. Germline-derived CDR1 and CDR2 are SEHNR and FQNEAQ (reference sequence). CDR3 sequence reads: CASSLYLGVGTGELFF. As DNA, the CDR3 is TGTGCCAGCAGCTTATATTTAGGGGTTGGCACCGGGGAGCTGTTTTTT. The full variable domain, its missing parts supplied by reference TRBV7-9 and TRBJ2-2, is DTGVSQNPRHKITKRGQNVTFRCDPISEHNRLYWYRQTLGQGPEFLTYFQNEAQLEKSRLLSDRFSAERPKGSFSTLEIQRTEQGDSAMYLCASSLYLGVGTGELFFGEGSRLTVL.

Written as DNA, the CDR3 is TGCGCCAGCAGCCAACACGGACAGAACTATGGCTACACCTTC. It yields the protein CASSQHGQNYGYTF. The rearrangement uses TRBV4-1 and TRBJ1-2, with D maybe TRBD1 (6 bases). Germline V lookup: CDR1 MGHRA, CDR2 YSYEKL. This CDR3 is built from 14 residues. The V end was cut by 2 bases, the J end by 2 bases, with 9 bases between.

This rearrangement joins TRBV15 to TRBJ2-7, with D perhaps matching TRBD2 (6 bases). CDR1 is LNHNV, CDR2 YYDKDF, per germline (reference sequence). The CDR3 has 14 residues. V shed 3 bases and J shed 2 bases, with 11 bases lying between them. The CDR3, as DNA: TGTGCCACCAGCAGCGGGACTGGAACCTACGAGCAGTACTTC. This codes for CATSSGTGTYEQYF.